These T cell receptor beta chains were read from a single sample in a study of blood T cell repertoires in COVID-19. The repertoire was sequenced with immunoSEQ multiplex PCR; TCRdb's copy has only in-frame clones and lacks some. The sample holds 310,000 or so clones, 90% seen once. Sequences were obtained from PBMCs or T cells enriched from blood (not recorded which). The receptor set was obtained from a woman in her twenties or thirties who had recovered from COVID-19. CDR3s include the opening cysteine and the closing phenylalanine or tryptophan. D genes are given only for firm matches. Clone size, where shown, is once, few, many, or a class for clones that have expanded.

V	size	J	D	DNA	CDR3
TRBV28	-	TRBJ2-7	-	TGTGCCACCCAGCAGGGTAACGGGTACGAGCAGTACTTC	CATQQGNGYEQYF
TRBV4-3	-	TRBJ2-3	TRBD1	TGCGCCAGCAGCCCCACAGGGGGCGCGGCAGATACGCAGTATTTT	CASSPTGGAADTQYF
TRBV28	-	TRBJ2-7	-	TGTGCCAGCAGGCCTCCTGGCAGGAACTACGAGCAGTACTTC	CASRPPGRNYEQYF
TRBV25-1	-	TRBJ2-7	TRBD1	TGTGCCAGCAGTGTTAAGACAGGGGGCGAGCAGTACTTC	CASSVKTGGEQYF
TRBV2	-	TRBJ2-7	TRBD1	TGTGCCAGCAGTGAAGGACAGGGGGGTTACGAGCAGTACTTC	CASSEGQGGYEQYF
TRBV6-5	-	TRBJ2-3	TRBD1	TGTGCCAGCAGGGACAGGGTCAGCACAGATACGCAGTATTTT	CASRDRVSTDTQYF
TRBV5-8	-	TRBJ2-4	TRBD1	TGTGCCAGCAGCCTCGAGGGACAGAGGGGGATTCAGTACTTC	CASSLEGQRGIQYF
TRBV10-3	-	TRBJ1-6	-	TGTGCCACCCGAAGGGGGTTAGTAGATTCACCCCTCCACTTT	CATRRGLVDSPLHF
TRBV28	once	TRBJ1-2	-	TGTGCCAGCAGTTCGGGGAGTAACTATGGCTACACCTTC	CASSSGSNYGYTF
TRBV11-2	-	TRBJ2-5	TRBD1	TGTGCCAGCCAAACCGGGACAGGGGGAGAGACCCAGTACTTC	CASQTGTGGETQYF
TRBV19	-	TRBJ2-7	TRBD2	TGTGCCAGTAGTATTGGGACTAGCGGGTTCTACGAGCAGTACTTC	CASSIGTSGFYEQYF
TRBV6-6	-	TRBJ2-1	-	TGTGCCAGCAGTTCGAGCACCAATGAGCAGTTCTTC	CASSSSTNEQFF
TRBV28	once	TRBJ2-7	TRBD1	TGTGCCAGCAGTTCCCTACCGGGACAGGGGGAATCCTACGAGCAGTACTTC	CASSSLPGQGESYEQYF
TRBV27	-	TRBJ1-5	-	TGTGCCAGCAGTTTTTCCCCAGGAAGGGGTAGAGGTCAGCCCCAGCATTTT	CASSFSPGRGRGQPQHF
TRBV21-1	once	TRBJ2-5	-	TGTGCCAGCAGCACGGGACAGGAAAGGGAGACCCAGTACTTC	CASSTGQERETQYF
TRBV3-1/TRBV3-2	once	TRBJ2-1	TRBD2	TGTGCCAGCAGCCTAACCGGAGGGAGGGAGCTTACGAATGAGCAGTTCTTC	CASSLTGGRELTNEQFF
TRBV5-6	-	TRBJ2-1	TRBD2	TGTGCCAGCAGCGGACTAGCGGGATCCAAGGGTGAGCAGTTCTTC	CASSGLAGSKGEQFF
TRBV11-2	once	TRBJ2-5	TRBD1	TGTGCCAGCAGCTTACGAGTGGGAGGACAGGGCCAAGAGACCCAGTACTTC	CASSLRVGGQGQETQYF
TRBV18	-	TRBJ1-2	-	TGTGCCAGCTCCCGTTTAGGAGATGGCTACACCTTC	CASSRLGDGYTF
TRBV29-1	-	TRBJ2-3	-	TGCAGCGTTCTCCACTTGTATACGCAGTATTTT	CSVLHLYTQYF
TRBV27	-	TRBJ2-1	TRBD2	TGTGCCAGCAGTTTTAGCGGGAGTCGTTACAATGAGCAGTTCTTC	CASSFSGSRYNEQFF
TRBV7-2	-	TRBJ2-1	TRBD2	TGTGCCAGCAGCTTAGGGACTAGCGGGATAGATGAGCAGTTCTTC	CASSLGTSGIDEQFF